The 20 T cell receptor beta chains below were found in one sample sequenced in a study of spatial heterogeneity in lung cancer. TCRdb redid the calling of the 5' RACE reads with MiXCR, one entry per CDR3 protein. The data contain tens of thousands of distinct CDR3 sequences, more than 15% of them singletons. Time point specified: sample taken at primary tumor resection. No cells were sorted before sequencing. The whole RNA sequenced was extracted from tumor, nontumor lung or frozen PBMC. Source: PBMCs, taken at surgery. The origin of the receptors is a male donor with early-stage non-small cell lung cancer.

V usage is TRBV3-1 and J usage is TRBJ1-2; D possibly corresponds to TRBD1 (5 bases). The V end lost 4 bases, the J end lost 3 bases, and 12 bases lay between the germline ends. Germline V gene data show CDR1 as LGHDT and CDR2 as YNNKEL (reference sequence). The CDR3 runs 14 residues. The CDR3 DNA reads TGTGCCAGCAGCCCCCCAACAGGTGACTATGGCTACACCTTC. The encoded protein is CASSPPTGDYGYTF.

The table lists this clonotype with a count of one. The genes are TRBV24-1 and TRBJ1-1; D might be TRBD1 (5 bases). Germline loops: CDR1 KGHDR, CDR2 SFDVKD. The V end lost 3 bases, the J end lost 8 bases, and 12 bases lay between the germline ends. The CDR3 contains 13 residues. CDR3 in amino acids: CATSDPTGIEAFF. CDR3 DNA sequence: TGTGCCACCAGTGATCCTACAGGAATCGAAGCTTTCTTT.

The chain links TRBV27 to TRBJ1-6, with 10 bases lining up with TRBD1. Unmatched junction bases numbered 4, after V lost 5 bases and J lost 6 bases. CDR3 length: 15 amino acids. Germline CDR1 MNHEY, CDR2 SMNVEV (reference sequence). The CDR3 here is CASSAGTGANSPLHF. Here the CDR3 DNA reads TGTGCCAGCAGTGCCGGGACAGGGGCTAATTCACCCCTCCACTTT.

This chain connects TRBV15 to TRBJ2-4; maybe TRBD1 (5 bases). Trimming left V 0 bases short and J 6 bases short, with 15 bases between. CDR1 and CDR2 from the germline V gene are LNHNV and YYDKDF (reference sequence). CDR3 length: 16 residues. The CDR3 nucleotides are TGTGCCACCAGCAGAGATCCCGCAGGGTTGGGAAACATTCAGTACTTC. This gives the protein CATSRDPAGLGNIQYF.

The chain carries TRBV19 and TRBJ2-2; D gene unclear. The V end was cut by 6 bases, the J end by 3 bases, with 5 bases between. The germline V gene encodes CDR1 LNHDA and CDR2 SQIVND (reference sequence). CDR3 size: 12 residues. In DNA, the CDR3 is TGTGCCAGTAGCTATGACACCGGGGAGCTGTTTTTT. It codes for CASSYDTGELFF.

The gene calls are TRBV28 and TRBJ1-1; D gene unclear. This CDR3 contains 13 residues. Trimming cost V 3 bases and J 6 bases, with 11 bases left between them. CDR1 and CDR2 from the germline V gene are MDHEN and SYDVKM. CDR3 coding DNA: TGTGCCAGCAGTTTGTCCGACAACGCTGAAGCTTTCTTT. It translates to CASSLSDNAEAFF.

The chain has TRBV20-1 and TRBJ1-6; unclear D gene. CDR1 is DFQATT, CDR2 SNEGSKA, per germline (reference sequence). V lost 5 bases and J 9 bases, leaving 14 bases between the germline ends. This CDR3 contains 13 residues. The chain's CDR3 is CSALGPGGSPLHF. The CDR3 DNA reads TGCAGTGCTCTTGGACCCGGAGGTTCACCCCTCCACTTT.

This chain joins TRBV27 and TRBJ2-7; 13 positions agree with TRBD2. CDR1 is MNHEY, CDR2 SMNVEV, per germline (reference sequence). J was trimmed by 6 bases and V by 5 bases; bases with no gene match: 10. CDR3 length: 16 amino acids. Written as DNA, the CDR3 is TGTGCCAGCAGTCTACGCGGACTAGCGGGAGATCGCGAGCAGTACTTC. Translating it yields CASSLRGLAGDREQYF.

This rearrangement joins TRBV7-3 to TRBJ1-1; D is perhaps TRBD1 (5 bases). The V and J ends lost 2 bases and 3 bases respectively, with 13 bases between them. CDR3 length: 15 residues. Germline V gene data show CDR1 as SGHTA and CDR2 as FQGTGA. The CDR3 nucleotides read TGTGCCAGCAGCTTAGGGGGTTTCGAGGACACTGAAGCTTTCTTT. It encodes CASSLGGFEDTEAFF.

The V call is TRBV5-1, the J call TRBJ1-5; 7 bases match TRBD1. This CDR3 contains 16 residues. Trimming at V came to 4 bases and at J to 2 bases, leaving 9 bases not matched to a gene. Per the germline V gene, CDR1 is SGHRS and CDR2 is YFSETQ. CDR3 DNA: TGCGCCAGCAGCCCCGGGACAGTTGGAGGCAATCAGCCCCAGCATTTT. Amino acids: CASSPGTVGGNQPQHF.

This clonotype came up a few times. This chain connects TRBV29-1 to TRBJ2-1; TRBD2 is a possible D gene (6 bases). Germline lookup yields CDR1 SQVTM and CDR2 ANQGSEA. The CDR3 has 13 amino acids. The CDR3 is CSLAPSSYNEQFF. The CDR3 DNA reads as TGCAGTCTAGCGCCAAGCTCCTACAATGAGCAGTTCTTC.

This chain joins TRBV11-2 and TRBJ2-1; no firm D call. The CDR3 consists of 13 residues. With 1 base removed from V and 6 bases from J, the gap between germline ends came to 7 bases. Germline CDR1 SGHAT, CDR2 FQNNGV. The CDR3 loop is CASSLVSLNEQFF. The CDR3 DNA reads TGTGCCAGCAGCTTAGTCTCCCTCAATGAGCAGTTCTTC.

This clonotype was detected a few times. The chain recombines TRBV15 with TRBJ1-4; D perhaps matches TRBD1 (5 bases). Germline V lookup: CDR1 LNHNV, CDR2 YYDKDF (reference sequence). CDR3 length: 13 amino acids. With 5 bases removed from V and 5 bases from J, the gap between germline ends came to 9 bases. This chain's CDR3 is CATSGGFNEKLFF. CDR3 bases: TGTGCCACCAGCGGGGGATTCAATGAAAAACTGTTTTTT.

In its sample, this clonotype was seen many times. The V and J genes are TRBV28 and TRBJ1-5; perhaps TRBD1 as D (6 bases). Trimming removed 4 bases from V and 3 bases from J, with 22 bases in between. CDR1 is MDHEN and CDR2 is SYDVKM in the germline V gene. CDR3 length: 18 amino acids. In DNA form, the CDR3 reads TGTGCCAGCAGTTCCGTTACCGACCGGGACAATAACAATCAGCCCCAGCATTTT. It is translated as CASSSVTDRDNNNQPQHF.

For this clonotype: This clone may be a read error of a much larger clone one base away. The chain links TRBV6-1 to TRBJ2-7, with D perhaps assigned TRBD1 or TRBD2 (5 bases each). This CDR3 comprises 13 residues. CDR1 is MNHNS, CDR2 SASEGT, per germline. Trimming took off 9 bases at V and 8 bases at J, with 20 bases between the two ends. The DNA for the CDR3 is TGTGCCAGTACCCGGGACCCGAGATACAAGCAGTACTTC. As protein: CASTRDPRYKQYF.

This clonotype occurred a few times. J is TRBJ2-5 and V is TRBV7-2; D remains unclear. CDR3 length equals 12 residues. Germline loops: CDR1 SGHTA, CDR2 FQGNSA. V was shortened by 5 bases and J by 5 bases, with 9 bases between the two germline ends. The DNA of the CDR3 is TGTGCCAGCAGCGAACCTGGGGAGACCCAGTACTTC. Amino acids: CASSEPGETQYF.

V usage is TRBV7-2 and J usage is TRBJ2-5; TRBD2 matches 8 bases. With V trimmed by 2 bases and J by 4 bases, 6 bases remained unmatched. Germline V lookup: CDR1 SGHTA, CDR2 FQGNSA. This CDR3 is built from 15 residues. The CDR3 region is CASSLHGGAAETQYF. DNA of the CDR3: TGTGCCAGCAGCTTACACGGGGGGGCGGCAGAGACCCAGTACTTC.

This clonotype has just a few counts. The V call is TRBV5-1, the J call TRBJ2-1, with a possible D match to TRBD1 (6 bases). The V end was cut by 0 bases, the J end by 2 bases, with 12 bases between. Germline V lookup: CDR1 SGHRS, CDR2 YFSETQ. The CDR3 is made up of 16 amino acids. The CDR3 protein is CASSLGARTAYNEQFF. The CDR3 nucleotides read TGCGCCAGCAGCTTGGGGGCGAGGACAGCCTACAATGAGCAGTTCTTC.

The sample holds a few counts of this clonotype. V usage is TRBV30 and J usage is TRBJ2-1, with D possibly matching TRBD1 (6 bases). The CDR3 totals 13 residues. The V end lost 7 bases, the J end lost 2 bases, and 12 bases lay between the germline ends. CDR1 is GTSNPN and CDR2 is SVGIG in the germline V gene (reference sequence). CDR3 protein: CAYNRVAYNEQFF. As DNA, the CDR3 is TGTGCCTACAACAGGGTCGCCTACAATGAGCAGTTCTTC. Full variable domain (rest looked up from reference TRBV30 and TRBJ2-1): SQTIHQWPATLVQPVGSPLSLECTVEGTSNPNLYWYRQAAGRGLQLLFYSVGIGQISSEVPQNLSASRPQDRQFILSSKKLLLSDSGFYLCAYNRVAYNEQFFGPGTRLTVL.

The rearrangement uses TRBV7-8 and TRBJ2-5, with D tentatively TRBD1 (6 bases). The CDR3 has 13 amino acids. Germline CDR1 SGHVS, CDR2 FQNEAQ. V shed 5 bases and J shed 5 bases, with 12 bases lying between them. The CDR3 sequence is CASSHTQGETQYF. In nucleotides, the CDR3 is TGTGCCAGCAGCCATACGCAGGGGGAGACCCAGTACTTC. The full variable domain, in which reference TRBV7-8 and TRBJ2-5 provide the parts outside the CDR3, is GAGVSQSPRYKVAKRGQDVALRCDPISGHVSLFWYQQALGQGPEFLTYFQNEAQLDKSGLPSDRFFAERPEGSVSTLKIQRTQQEDSAVYLCASSHTQGETQYFGPGTRLLVL.